The clone carrying this T cell receptor beta chain is a singleton in its sample. The record originates from a study of siplizumab effects on memory and regulatory T cells. Germline V gene data show CDR1 as SGHTA and CDR2 as FQGNSA. The junction had 9 bases not matched to a gene; V was cut back by 5 bases and J by 4 bases. The CDR3 contains 15 residues. Produced via immunoSEQ multiplex PCR; TCRdb's table is partial and in-frame only. The data contain tens of thousands of clones, 95% to 97% of them singletons. The sequence was obtained from a human donor in good health. The rearrangement links TRBV7-2 to TRBJ1-2, with 8 positions matching TRBD1. The sequenced sample consisted of naive CD4+ T cells sorted from blood. Here the CDR3 DNA reads TGTGCCAGCAGCGAAACGACAGGGGCGAGCTATGGCTACACCTTC. It translates to CASSETTGASYGYTF.